This T cell receptor beta chain is from a study of blood T cell repertoires in COVID-19. The data were produced by immunoSEQ multiplex PCR, yet TCRdb's version contains in-frame clones alone and is incomplete. The sample lists fewer than 300,000 clones, roughly 84% occurring once. This CDR3 has 17 amino acids. Trimming at V came to 2 bases and at J to 2 bases, leaving 10 bases not matched to a gene. The germline gives CDR1 SNHLY, CDR2 FYNNEI. The clonotype comes from a woman aged 18 to 35 with acute or convalescent COVID-19. The specimen sequenced was peripheral blood. The J gene is TRBJ2-7, the V gene TRBV2, with 9 nucleotides matching TRBD1. Here the CDR3 DNA reads TGTGCCAGCAGTGAAAGCCCTACAGGGGGCGCCCCCTACGAGCAGTACTTC. Its translation is CASSESPTGGAPYEQYF.